The 4 T cell receptor beta chains listed next were all sequenced from one sample in a study of T-cell reconstitution after alpha-beta-depleted transplantation in children. Molecular barcoding with unique molecular identifiers was used for the TCRbeta library. TCRdb re-called the PCR reads with MiXCR, one entry per CDR3 protein. The data show roughly 500,000 distinct CDR3 sequences, approximately 32% seen once. This specimen was PBMCs from the stem cell graft donor, taken from the stem cell graft. The source of these receptors is a human donor who donated a stem cell graft to a child with aplastic anemia.

This clonotype was seen more than once but under ten times. The J gene is TRBJ2-1, the V gene TRBV2; the match to TRBD1 covers 7 bases. There are 13 residues in the CDR3. V shed 10 bases, J shed 3 bases, and the junction held 6 bases outside the gene matches. Germline assignment: CDR1 SNHLY and CDR2 FYNNEI. The CDR3 sequence: CATSTGYYNEQFF. CDR3 sequence (DNA): TGTGCCACCTCGACAGGGTACTACAATGAGCAGTTCTTC.

V gene TRBV29-1 combines with J gene TRBJ2-4; 12 bases align to TRBD2. With V trimmed by 6 bases and J by 10 bases, 7 bases remained unmatched. The CDR3 contains 13 residues. The germline CDR1 and CDR2 sequences are SQVTM and ANQGSEA. In DNA, the CDR3 is TGCAGCGTAAGACTAGCGGGAGTAGGTATTCAGTACTTC. This translates into CSVRLAGVGIQYF.

This CDR3 is CSAPRETYEQYF. As DNA, the CDR3 is TGCAGTGCTCCGCGAGAGACCTACGAGCAGTACTTC. The rearrangement links TRBV20-1 to TRBJ2-7; D remains ambiguous. V dropped 5 bases and J dropped 2 bases, with 10 bases sitting between them. Germline assignment: CDR1 DFQATT and CDR2 SNEGSKA (reference sequence). This CDR3 has 12 residues.

This clonotype appeared a few times. The rearrangement joins TRBV7-6 to TRBJ2-7; 12 bases agree with TRBD2. Germline V gene data show CDR1 as SGHVS and CDR2 as FNYEAQ. The CDR3 is made up of 19 amino acids. J lost 4 bases, V lost 1 base, and 14 bases had no gene match. CDR3 nucleotides: TGTGCCAGCAGCTTAGAACCCCTAGTGACTAGCGGGAGTATTTACGAGCAGTACTTC. It specifies CASSLEPLVTSGSIYEQYF.